The 30 T cell receptor beta chains listed next were all sequenced from one sample in a study of cytomegalovirus exposure and HLA in healthy donors. The PCR was carried out with 60 Vbeta primers and 13 Jbeta primers. TCRdb keeps only in-frame clones here, not all; method: immunoSEQ multiplex PCR. The table has about 120,000 clones, 75% to 85% seen once. Sequenced: PBMCs. These receptors all stem from a male donor in good health and CMV-seropositive.

V usage is TRBV7-2 and J usage is TRBJ2-3, with a tentative D call TRBD1 (7 bases). Germline lookup yields CDR1 SGHTA and CDR2 FQGNSA. The length of the CDR3 is 13 residues. Trimming removed 4 bases at V and 6 bases at J, with 11 bases between. CDR3 protein: CASSSTGRDTQYF. CDR3 bases: TGTGCCAGCAGCTCGACAGGGAGGGATACGCAGTATTTT. The full variable domain, in which reference TRBV7-2 and TRBJ2-3 provide the parts outside the CDR3, is GAGVSQSPSNKVTEKGKDVELRCDPISGHTALYWYRQSLGQGLEFLIYFQGNSAPDKSGLPSDRFSAERTGGSVSTLTIQRTQQEDSAVYLCASSSTGRDTQYFGPGTRLTVL.

CDR3 bases: TGTGCCAGCATCCCTCCGGGAGAGGTGACCCAGTACTTC. The encoded protein is CASIPPGEVTQYF. The chain couples TRBV11-2 to TRBJ2-5; D perhaps matches TRBD2 (6 bases). The CDR3 sequence is 13 residues long. V was cut by 7 bases and J by 7 bases, with 16 bases left in between. CDR1 and CDR2 (germline): SGHAT, FQNNGV.

The chain couples TRBV29-1 to TRBJ2-3; 9 bases agree with TRBD1. The CDR3 is 14 amino acids. CDR1 and CDR2 (germline): SQVTM, ANQGSEA. V dropped 6 bases and J dropped 5; count of bases not matched to a gene: 9. CDR3 nucleotides: TGCAGCGTCGCCGGGACAGGGAGTATAGATACGCAGTATTTT. Its protein product is CSVAGTGSIDTQYF.

This clone is a singleton in its sample. The chain is built from TRBV7-8 and TRBJ1-1; weak D call: TRBD1 (6 bases). Trimming took off 1 base at V and 4 bases at J, with 7 bases between the two ends. CDR3 length equals 13 residues. Germline V gene data show CDR1 as SGHVS and CDR2 as FQNEAQ. CDR3: CASSLEGGTEAFF. DNA of the CDR3: TGTGCCAGCAGCTTAGAAGGGGGCACTGAAGCTTTCTTT.

This chain links TRBV5-4 with TRBJ2-5; 11 positions match TRBD1. With 3 bases clipped from V and 5 bases from J, the junction kept 6 bases outside the gene matches. CDR3 size: 15 residues. Germline V lookup: CDR1 SGHNT, CDR2 YYREEE (reference sequence). The CDR3 loop reads CASSWGTGGKETQYF. CDR3 nucleotides: TGTGCCAGCAGCTGGGGGACAGGGGGTAAGGAGACCCAGTACTTC.

CDR3 sequence (DNA): TGTGCCAGTAGTACGACGATGAGAGGTGGTGGAAACACCATATATTTT. Its protein is CASSTTMRGGGNTIYF. The chain is built from TRBV19 and TRBJ1-3; D gene unclear. The CDR3 spans 16 residues. V was shortened by 4 bases and J by 3 bases, with 16 bases between the two germline ends. Germline CDR1 LNHDA, CDR2 SQIVND (reference sequence).

The V and J genes are TRBV5-1 and TRBJ2-1, with 12 bases lining up with TRBD1. Unmatched junction bases numbered 3, after V lost 4 bases and J lost 10 bases. This CDR3 region has 13 residues. Germline CDR1 is SGHRS and CDR2 is YFSETQ. CDR3 sequence reads: CASSRDRGQEQFF. The CDR3 nucleotides are TGCGCCAGCAGCCGGGACAGGGGGCAAGAGCAGTTCTTC.

V usage is TRBV19 and J usage is TRBJ2-2; 13 nucleotides match TRBD2. In germline, CDR1 is LNHDA, CDR2 SQIVND (reference sequence). V lost 4 bases, J lost 1 base, and 3 bases stayed unmatched. The CDR3 covers 17 residues. CDR3 amino acids: CASSRGTSGVNTGELFF. CDR3 sequence (DNA): TGTGCCAGTAGTAGGGGGACTAGCGGGGTGAACACCGGGGAGCTGTTTTTT. Full variable domain (remainder filled in from reference TRBV19 and TRBJ2-2): DGGITQSPKYLFRKEGQNVTLSCEQNLNHDAMYWYRQDPGQGLRLIYYSQIVNDFQKGDIAEGYSVSREKKESFPLTVTSAQKNPTAFYLCASSRGTSGVNTGELFFGEGSRLTVL.

This chain links TRBV30 with TRBJ2-7, with D perhaps TRBD2 (8 bases). V was clipped by 0 bases and J by 6 bases, with 21 bases between them. This CDR3 is built from 16 residues. CDR1 and CDR2 from the germline V gene are GTSNPN and SVGIG (reference sequence). The DNA for the CDR3 is TGTGCCTGGAGTGTTCGACAGGGCGGCGGGAGGCCCGAGCAGTACTTC. Translation gives CAWSVRQGGGRPEQYF.

This clone was counted only a few times. This rearrangement joins TRBV19 to TRBJ2-3; perhaps TRBD2 as D (6 bases). CDR1 is LNHDA, CDR2 SQIVND, per germline (reference sequence). The ends were cut back, 5 bases at V and 3 bases at J, with 15 bases in the middle. The CDR3 is 15 residues long. This CDR3 is CASSGTGTATDTQYF. The CDR3, as DNA: TGTGCCAGTAGTGGAACCGGGACTGCTACAGATACGCAGTATTTT.

The chain is built from TRBV9 and TRBJ2-3, with D possibly matching TRBD1 (5 bases). Looked up from germline, CDR1 is SGDLS and CDR2 is YYNGEE. CDR3 length: 13 amino acids. V lost 1 base and J 4 bases, leaving 7 bases between the germline ends. CDR3 sequence reads: CASSVRQPDTQYF. CDR3 DNA sequence: TGTGCCAGCAGCGTAAGACAGCCAGATACGCAGTATTTT.

The rearrangement links TRBV29-1 to TRBJ2-5; TRBD2 is a possible D gene (6 bases). V lost 5 bases to trimming and J lost 2 bases, with 15 bases between them. The CDR3 sequence is 14 residues long. CDR1 SQVTM and CDR2 ANQGSEA come from the germline V gene. The CDR3 sequence: CSVFPRRGQETQYF. For the CDR3, the DNA is TGCAGCGTTTTCCCACGGCGGGGACAAGAGACCCAGTACTTC.

This chain connects TRBV9 to TRBJ2-3; D possibly corresponds to TRBD1 (5 bases). Deletions cut 0 bases from V and 2 bases from J, with 10 bases between. CDR1 is SGDLS and CDR2 is YYNGEE in the germline V gene. CDR3 length: 15 amino acids. CDR3: CASSVDTGVTDTQYF. CDR3 in DNA: TGTGCCAGCAGCGTAGACACAGGTGTCACAGATACGCAGTATTTT.

The chain couples TRBV9 to TRBJ2-3; possibly TRBD2 for D (6 bases). The CDR3 is made up of 16 amino acids. Germline CDR1 is SGDLS and CDR2 is YYNGEE. The V gene lost 0 bases and the J gene lost 9 bases, with 20 bases spanning the gap. CDR3 bases: TGTGCCAGCAGCGTAGAGGTGGGAGGCCCCTCGGGGACGCAGTATTTT. This gives the protein CASSVEVGGPSGTQYF.

To note about this clone: A read error may produce the germline difference seen at one junction end. The chain links TRBV18 to TRBJ2-3, with D tentatively TRBD2 (6 bases). In germline, CDR1 is KGHSH, CDR2 LQKENI. The CDR3 contains 19 residues. For the CDR3, the DNA is TGTGCCAGCTCACCAAATCCCATAGGGCCCGGAGGGCCCACAGATGCGCAGTATTTT. Residues: CASSPNPIGPGGPTDAQYF.

In this sample, this clone turned up once. The J gene is TRBJ2-1, the V gene TRBV7-8, with 9 bases aligning to TRBD2. CDR3 length: 17 amino acids. CDR1 SGHVS and CDR2 FQNEAQ come from the germline V gene. Trimming took 5 bases from V and 0 from J; bases not matched to a gene: 8. CDR3 sequence reads: CASSHISGGSSYNEQFF. In nucleotides, the CDR3 is TGTGCCAGCAGCCACATTAGCGGGGGTAGCTCCTACAATGAGCAGTTCTTC.

V is TRBV18 and J is TRBJ2-1, with 12 bases that match TRBD2. CDR3 length: 12 residues. The germline CDR1 and CDR2 sequences are KGHSH and LQKENI. J lost 15 bases, V lost 5 bases, and 5 bases had no gene match. The DNA for the CDR3 is TGTGCCAGCTCAGAACTAGCGGGAGGTCGGTTCTTC. It specifies CASSELAGGRFF. The full variable domain, completed using reference TRBV18 and TRBJ2-1, is NAGVMQNPRHLVRRRGQEARLRCSPMKGHSHVYWYRQLPEEGLKFMVYLQKENIIDESGMPKERFSAEFPKEGPSILRIQQVVRGDSAAYFCASSELAGGRFFGPGTRLTVL.

On this clone: This same CDR3 is encoded by further DNA sequences in the sample. The chain recombines TRBV4-2 with TRBJ2-7; TRBD1 might be the D (7 bases). The CDR3 runs 15 residues. The V end was cut by 4 bases, the J end by 4 bases, with 17 bases between. Germline V gene sequence: CDR1 LGHNA, CDR2 YNFKEQ. The CDR3 here is CASSPPTGTSYEQYF. The CDR3 nucleotides are TGTGCCAGCAGCCCCCCGACAGGGACTTCTTACGAGCAGTACTTC.

The chain employs TRBV7-9 and TRBJ1-4; the D is unclear. The germline CDR1 and CDR2 sequences are SEHNR and FQNEAQ (reference sequence). There are 13 residues in the CDR3. V lost 3 bases, J lost 3 bases, and 5 bases lay in between. The chain's CDR3 is CASSLRANEKLFF. DNA for the CDR3: TGTGCCAGCAGCTTGAGAGCTAATGAAAAACTGTTTTTT.

V usage is TRBV19 and J usage is TRBJ1-1; TRBD1 matches at 9 bases. The CDR3 length is 13 residues. Germline CDR1 and CDR2: LNHDA and SQIVND (reference sequence). V gave up 4 bases and J gave up 7 bases; unmatched junction bases: 4. The DNA for the CDR3 is TGTGCCAGTAGTACGGGACAGGGATTTGAAGCTTTCTTT. Protein: CASSTGQGFEAFF.

This sequence joins TRBV11-2 and TRBJ2-7, with a possible D match to TRBD2 (6 bases). Trimming took off 1 base at V and 2 bases at J, with 9 bases between the two ends. The CDR3 is 14 amino acids. Germline lookup yields CDR1 SGHAT and CDR2 FQNNGV. The DNA for the CDR3 is TGTGCCAGCAGCTTAGGGGACTTTCCCTACGAGCAGTACTTC. It codes for CASSLGDFPYEQYF. Supplemented by reference TRBV11-2 and TRBJ2-7, the full variable domain reads EAGVAQSPRYKIIEKRQSVAFWCNPISGHATLYWYQQILGQGPKLLIQFQNNGVVDDSQLPKDRFSAERLKGVDSTLKIQPAKLEDSAVYLCASSLGDFPYEQYFGPGTRLTVT.

This rearrangement joins TRBV6-9 to TRBJ2-5; D possibly corresponds to TRBD2 (6 bases). CDR3 length: 14 residues. The germline CDR1 and CDR2 sequences are MNHGY and SVAAGI. The V end lost 11 bases, the J end lost 5 bases, and 21 bases lay between the germline ends. This CDR3 is CAGGRRLGGETQYF. CDR3 nucleotide sequence: TGTGCCGGTGGGAGGCGTCTTGGGGGGGAGACCCAGTACTTC.

V usage is TRBV5-5 and J usage is TRBJ2-3; TRBD1 aligns across 7 bases. Germline CDR1 and CDR2: SGHKS and YYEKEE (reference sequence). The J segment lost 4 bases and the V segment lost 7 bases, leaving 6 bases of the junction unmatched. The CDR3 is made up of 13 amino acids. CDR3 bases: TGTGCCAGCTTCATGACAGGGTCAGATACGCAGTATTTT. This gives the protein CASFMTGSDTQYF. The whole variable domain, remainder taken from reference TRBV5-5 and TRBJ2-3, is DAGVTQSPTHLIKTRGQQVTLRCSPISGHKSVSWYQQVLGQGPQFIFQYYEKEERGRGNFPDRFSARQFPNYSSELNVNALLLGDSALYLCASFMTGSDTQYFGPGTRLTVL.

This chain connects TRBV7-2 to TRBJ2-4; 7 bases are a match to TRBD2. The junction had 7 bases not matched to a gene; V was cut back by 5 bases and J by 0 bases. The CDR3 is 16 residues long. Per germline, CDR1 SGHTA and CDR2 FQGNSA. The CDR3 spells CASSLLASLAKNIQYF. CDR3 DNA sequence: TGTGCCAGCAGCCTACTAGCGAGCCTAGCCAAAAACATTCAGTACTTC.

This chain joins TRBV6-1 and TRBJ1-3, with a weak D call TRBD1 (6 bases). CDR1 and CDR2 from the germline V gene are MNHNS and SASEGT. The CDR3 totals 14 residues. V was cut by 7 bases and J by 8 bases, with 18 bases left in between. The DNA for the CDR3 is TGTGCCAGCACCATGGGGGGGGCCGGGCACACCATATATTTT. It yields the protein CASTMGGAGHTIYF.

V is TRBV7-9 and J is TRBJ1-5; D is uncertain. The CDR3 has 12 amino acids. The V gene's germline CDR1 is SEHNR and CDR2 FQNEAQ (reference sequence). Trimming shortened V by 1 base and J by 6 bases, and 4 bases separated the two germline ends. As DNA, the CDR3 is TGTGCCAGCAGCTTAGACGGTCAGCCCCAGCATTTT. Protein product: CASSLDGQPQHF.

This clone was counted once. The gene calls are TRBV19 and TRBJ2-7, with D perhaps matching TRBD2 (6 bases). The CDR3 contains 13 residues. V was clipped by 0 bases and J by 12 bases, with 15 bases between them. Germline V CDR1 and CDR2: LNHDA, SQIVND (reference sequence). The CDR3 sequence is CASSIDSSTEGYF. The CDR3, as DNA: TGTGCCAGTAGTATAGATTCTTCGACGGAGGGGTACTTC. Filled out from reference TRBV19 and TRBJ2-7, the complete variable domain reads DGGITQSPKYLFRKEGQNVTLSCEQNLNHDAMYWYRQDPGQGLRLIYYSQIVNDFQKGDIAEGYSVSREKKESFPLTVTSAQKNPTAFYLCASSIDSSTEGYFGPGTRLTVT.

V gene TRBV27 combines with J gene TRBJ1-4; D perhaps matches TRBD1 (5 bases). CDR1 and CDR2 from the germline V gene are MNHEY and SMNVEV (reference sequence). Trimming pared 8 bases from V and 3 bases from J, leaving 10 bases between. The CDR3 contains 13 residues. The CDR3 reads CASSGVANEKLFF. The CDR3 DNA reads as TGTGCCAGCTCGGGGGTAGCTAATGAAAAACTGTTTTTT.

V is TRBV27 and J is TRBJ2-6; D is undetermined. The length of the CDR3 is 14 residues. The germline V and J ends were trimmed by 8 bases and 1 base, with 9 bases remaining between them. Germline CDR1 is MNHEY and CDR2 is SMNVEV (reference sequence). The CDR3 loop reads CASLFLSGANVLTF. CDR3 DNA: TGTGCCAGCCTGTTTCTTTCTGGGGCCAACGTCCTGACTTTC.

This clone was found once. The chain is built from TRBV6-1 and TRBJ2-5; a weak D match, TRBD2 (5 bases). Looked up from germline, CDR1 is MNHNS and CDR2 is SASEGT. V gave up 7 bases and J gave up 5 bases, with 8 bases separating them. CDR3 length: 11 amino acids. The CDR3 bases are TGTGCCAGCAACGGACTGGAGACCCAGTACTTC. This translates into CASNGLETQYF.